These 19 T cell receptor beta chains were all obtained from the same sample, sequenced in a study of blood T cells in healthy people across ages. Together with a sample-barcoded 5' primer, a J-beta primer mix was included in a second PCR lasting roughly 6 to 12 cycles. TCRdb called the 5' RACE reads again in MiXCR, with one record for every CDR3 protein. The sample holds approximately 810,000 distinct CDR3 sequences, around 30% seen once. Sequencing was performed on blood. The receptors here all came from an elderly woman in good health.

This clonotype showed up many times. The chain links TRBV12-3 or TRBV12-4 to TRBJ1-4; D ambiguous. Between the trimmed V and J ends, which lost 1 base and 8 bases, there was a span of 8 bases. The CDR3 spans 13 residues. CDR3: CASSLDYGEKLFF. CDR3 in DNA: TGTGCCAGCAGTTTAGACTACGGGGAAAAACTGTTTTTT.

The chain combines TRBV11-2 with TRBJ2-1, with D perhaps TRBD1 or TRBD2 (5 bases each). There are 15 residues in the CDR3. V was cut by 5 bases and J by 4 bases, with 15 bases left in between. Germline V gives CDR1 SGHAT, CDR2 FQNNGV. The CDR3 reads CASSLGDLSYNEQFF. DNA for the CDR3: TGTGCCAGCAGCCTAGGGGACCTTTCTTACAATGAGCAGTTCTTC. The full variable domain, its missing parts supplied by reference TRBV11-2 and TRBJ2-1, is EAGVAQSPRYKIIEKRQSVAFWCNPISGHATLYWYQQILGQGPKLLIQFQNNGVVDDSQLPKDRFSAERLKGVDSTLKIQPAKLEDSAVYLCASSLGDLSYNEQFFGPGTRLTVL.

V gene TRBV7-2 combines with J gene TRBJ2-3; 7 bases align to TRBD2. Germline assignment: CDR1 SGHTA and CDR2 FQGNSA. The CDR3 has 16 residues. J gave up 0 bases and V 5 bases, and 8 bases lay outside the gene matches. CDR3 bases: TGTGCCAGCAGCGGTCTAGCGGAGGAAAGCACAGATACGCAGTATTTT. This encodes CASSGLAEESTDTQYF.

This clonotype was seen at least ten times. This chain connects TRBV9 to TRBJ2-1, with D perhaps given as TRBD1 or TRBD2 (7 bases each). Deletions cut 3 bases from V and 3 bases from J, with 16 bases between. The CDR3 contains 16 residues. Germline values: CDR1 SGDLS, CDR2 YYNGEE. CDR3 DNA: TGTGCCAGCAGCGCTCAGGGGGGGAGGGTCTACAATGAGCAGTTCTTC. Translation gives CASSAQGGRVYNEQFF. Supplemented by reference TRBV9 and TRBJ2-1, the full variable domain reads DSGVTQTPKHLITATGQRVTLRCSPRSGDLSVYWYQQSLDQGLQFLIQYYNGEERAKGNILERFSAQQFPDLHSELNLSSLELGDSALYFCASSAQGGRVYNEQFFGPGTRLTVL.

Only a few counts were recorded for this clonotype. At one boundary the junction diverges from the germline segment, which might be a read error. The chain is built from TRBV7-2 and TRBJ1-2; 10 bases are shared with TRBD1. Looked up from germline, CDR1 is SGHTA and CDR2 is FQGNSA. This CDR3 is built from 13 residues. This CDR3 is CASSSTGGYDYTF. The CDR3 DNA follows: TGTGCCAGCAGCTCGACAGGGGGCTATGACTACACCTTC.

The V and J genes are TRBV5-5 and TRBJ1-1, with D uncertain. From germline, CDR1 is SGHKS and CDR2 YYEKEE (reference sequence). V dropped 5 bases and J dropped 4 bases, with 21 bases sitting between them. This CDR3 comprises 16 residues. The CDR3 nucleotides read TGTGCCAGCAGTTCCCCCGGGATTCCCGGTGCCACTGAAGCTTTCTTT. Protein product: CASSSPGIPGATEAFF.

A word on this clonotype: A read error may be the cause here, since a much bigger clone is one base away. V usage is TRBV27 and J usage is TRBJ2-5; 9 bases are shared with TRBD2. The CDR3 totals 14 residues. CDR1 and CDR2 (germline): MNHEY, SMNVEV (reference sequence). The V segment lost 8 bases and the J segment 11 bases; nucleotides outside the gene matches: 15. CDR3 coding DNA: TGTGCCAGCGGCCGGGAGCGGGGGGCCAATGAGCAGTACTTC. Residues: CASGRERGANEQYF.

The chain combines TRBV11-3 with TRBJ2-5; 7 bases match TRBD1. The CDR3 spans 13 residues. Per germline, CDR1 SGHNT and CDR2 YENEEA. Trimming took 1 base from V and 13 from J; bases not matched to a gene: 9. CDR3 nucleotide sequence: TGTGCCAGCAGCTTAGTGCAACGACAGGGCATGTACTTC. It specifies CASSLVQRQGMYF.

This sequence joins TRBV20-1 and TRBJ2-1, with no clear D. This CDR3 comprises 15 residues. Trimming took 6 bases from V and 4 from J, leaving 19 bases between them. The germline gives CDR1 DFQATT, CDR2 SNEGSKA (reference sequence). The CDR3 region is CSAPPSADAYNEQFF. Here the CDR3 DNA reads TGCAGTGCCCCCCCGAGCGCCGACGCATACAATGAGCAGTTCTTC.

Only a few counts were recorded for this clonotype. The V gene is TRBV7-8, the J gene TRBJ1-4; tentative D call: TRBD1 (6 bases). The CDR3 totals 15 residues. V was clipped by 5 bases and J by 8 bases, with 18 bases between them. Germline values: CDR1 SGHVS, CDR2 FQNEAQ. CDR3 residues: CASSPPGGLREKLFF. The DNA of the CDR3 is TGTGCCAGCAGCCCGCCCGGGGGGCTTAGGGAAAAACTGTTTTTT.

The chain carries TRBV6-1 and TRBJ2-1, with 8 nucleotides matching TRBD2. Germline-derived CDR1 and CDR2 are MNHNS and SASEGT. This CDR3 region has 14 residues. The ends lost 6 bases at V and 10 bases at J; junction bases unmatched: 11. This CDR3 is CASRLAGGPYEQFF. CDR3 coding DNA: TGTGCCAGCAGATTGGCGGGGGGACCCTACGAGCAGTTCTTC.

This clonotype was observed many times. CDR3 protein: CASSLLAGAEETQYF. The CDR3 DNA sequence: TGCGCCAGCAGCTTGTTAGCGGGGGCCGAAGAGACCCAGTACTTC. V gene TRBV5-1 combines with J gene TRBJ2-5; 9 bases map to TRBD2. CDR1 and CDR2 (germline): SGHRS, YFSETQ. This CDR3 has 15 residues. J was trimmed by 3 bases and V by 1 base; bases with no gene match: 4.

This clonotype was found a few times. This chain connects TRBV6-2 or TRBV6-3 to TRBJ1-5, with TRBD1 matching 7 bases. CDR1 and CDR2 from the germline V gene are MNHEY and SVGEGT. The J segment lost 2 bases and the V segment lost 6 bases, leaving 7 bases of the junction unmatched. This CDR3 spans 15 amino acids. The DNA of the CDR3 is TGTGCCAGCAGACCCCAGGGGGAGGGCAATCAGCCCCAGCATTTT. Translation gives CASRPQGEGNQPQHF.

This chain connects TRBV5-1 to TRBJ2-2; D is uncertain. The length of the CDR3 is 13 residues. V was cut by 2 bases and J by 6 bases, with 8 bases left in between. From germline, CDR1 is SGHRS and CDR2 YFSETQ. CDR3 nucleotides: TGCGCCAGCAGCTTTTCGGGTCCCGGGGAGCTGTTTTTT. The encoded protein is CASSFSGPGELFF.

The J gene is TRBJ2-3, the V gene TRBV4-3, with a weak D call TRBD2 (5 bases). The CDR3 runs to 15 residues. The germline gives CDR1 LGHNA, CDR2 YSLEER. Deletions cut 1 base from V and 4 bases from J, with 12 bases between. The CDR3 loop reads CASSQAGARADTQYF. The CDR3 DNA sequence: TGCGCCAGCAGCCAAGCCGGAGCGAGGGCAGATACGCAGTATTTT.

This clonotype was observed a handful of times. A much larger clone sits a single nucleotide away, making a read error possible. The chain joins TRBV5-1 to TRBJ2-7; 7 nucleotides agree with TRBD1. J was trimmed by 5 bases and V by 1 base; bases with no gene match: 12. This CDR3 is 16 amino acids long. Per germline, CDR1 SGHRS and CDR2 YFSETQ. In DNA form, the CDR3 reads TGCGCCAGCAGCTTGAGGTGGATAGAGGGGGCCCACGAGCAGTACTTC. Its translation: CASSLRWIEGAHEQYF.

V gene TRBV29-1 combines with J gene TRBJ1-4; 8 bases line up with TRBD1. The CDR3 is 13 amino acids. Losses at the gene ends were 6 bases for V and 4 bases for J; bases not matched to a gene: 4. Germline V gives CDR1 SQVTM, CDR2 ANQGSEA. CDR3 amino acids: CSVGDRLNEKLFF. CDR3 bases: TGCAGCGTGGGGGACAGGCTTAATGAAAAACTGTTTTTT.

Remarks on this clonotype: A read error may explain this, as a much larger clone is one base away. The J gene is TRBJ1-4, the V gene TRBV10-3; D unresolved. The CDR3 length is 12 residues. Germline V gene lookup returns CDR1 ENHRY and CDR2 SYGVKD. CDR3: CAISATPEKRFF. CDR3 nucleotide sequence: TGTGCCATCAGTGCTACCCCCGAAAAACGGTTTTTT.

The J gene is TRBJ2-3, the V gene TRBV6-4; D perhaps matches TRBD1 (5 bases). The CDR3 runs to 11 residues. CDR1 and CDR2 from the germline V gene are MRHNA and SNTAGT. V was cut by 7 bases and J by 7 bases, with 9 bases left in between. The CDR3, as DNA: TGTGCCAGCAACGCAGGGAATACGCAGTATTTT. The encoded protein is CASNAGNTQYF.